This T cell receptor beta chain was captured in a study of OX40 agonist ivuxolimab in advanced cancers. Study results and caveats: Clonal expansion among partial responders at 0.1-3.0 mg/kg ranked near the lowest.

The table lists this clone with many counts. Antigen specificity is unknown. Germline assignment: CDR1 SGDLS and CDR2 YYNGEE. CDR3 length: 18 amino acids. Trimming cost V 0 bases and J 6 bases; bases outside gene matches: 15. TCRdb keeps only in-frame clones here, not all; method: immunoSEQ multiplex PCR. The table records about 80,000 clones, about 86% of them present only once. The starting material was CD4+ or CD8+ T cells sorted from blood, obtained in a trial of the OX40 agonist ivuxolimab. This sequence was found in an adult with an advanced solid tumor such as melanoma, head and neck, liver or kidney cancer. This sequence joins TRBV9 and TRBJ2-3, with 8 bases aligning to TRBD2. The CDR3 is CASSVGPAGVERRDTQYF. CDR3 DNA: TGTGCCAGCAGCGTAGGTCCAGCGGGAGTTGAGAGAAGGGATACGCAGTATTTT.